This T cell receptor beta chain was sequenced for a study of vaccination and CD4 T cells after COVID-19. Treatment specified: approximately 11-day PBMC culture with coronavirus spike peptide pools or control peptides (ViraFEST assay). Culture of around 2 million PBMCs per well took place with approximately 10 IU/ml IL-2 and roughly 10 ug/ml peptide pools. Culture proceeded for approximately ten days, and CD4+ T cells were then isolated by negative selection. The Oncomine TCR Beta short-read assay generated sequence data from the DNA of cultured CD4+ T cells. TCRdb used MiXCR to reprocess the PCR reads, holding one entry per CDR3 protein. Among approximately 21,000 distinct CDR3 sequences listed, around 40% were seen once. CDR3 size: 14 residues. CDR1 and CDR2 from the germline V gene are MDHEN and SYDVKM. The V end lost 2 bases, the J end lost 7 bases, and 12 bases lay between the germline ends. Points on this clonotype: Antigen: not known.

The chain is built from TRBV28 and TRBJ1-5; D ambiguous. This TCR derives from a human donor who had recovered from COVID-19. The material was CD4+ T cells from blood, cultured in vitro, obtained before SARS-CoV-2 vaccination. The CDR3 spells CASSLLHVGQPQHF. The DNA of the CDR3 is TGTGCCAGCAGTTTACTCCATGTAGGGCAGCCCCAGCATTTT.